Shown below are 22 T cell receptor beta chains from a single sample sequenced in a study of post-analysis software for immune sequencing data. cDNA libraries of TCR beta carried unique molecular identifiers. TCRdb fed the PCR reads into MiXCR, producing one record per CDR3 protein. The table shows more than 350,000 distinct CDR3 sequences, with 39% occurring only once. Findings and limits, study-wide: Patients showed TRBV5-6, TRBV5-1 and TRBV20-1 among five TRBV segments more frequent than in controls.

These TCRs' antigens remain unknown. The specimen was blood. Receptors originate from a girl aged 2 to 9 with multiple sclerosis.

This chain connects TRBV10-3 to TRBJ1-5, with D perhaps TRBD1 (5 bases). The CDR3 is 16 residues long. V was cut by 2 bases and J by 1 base, with 12 bases left in between. Germline CDR1 is ENHRY and CDR2 is SYGVKD. CDR3: CAISEGAKRSNQPQHF. CDR3 sequence (DNA): TGTGCCATCAGTGAGGGGGCTAAACGGAGCAATCAGCCCCAGCATTTT.

The chain couples TRBV6-5 to TRBJ2-7; D uncertain. CDR1 is MNHEY and CDR2 is SVGAGI in the germline V gene. Trimming stripped 5 bases from V and 4 bases from J, with 9 bases between. This CDR3 region has 12 residues. CDR3 sequence: CASSTNWYEQYF. CDR3 nucleotide sequence: TGTGCCAGCAGTACCAATTGGTACGAGCAGTACTTC.

This clonotype was detected only a few times. The J gene is TRBJ2-5, the V gene TRBV7-8; D gene ambiguous. V lost 5 bases and J 2 bases, leaving 12 bases between the germline ends. Germline CDR1 and CDR2: SGHVS and FQNEAQ. The CDR3 totals 14 residues. In DNA form, the CDR3 reads TGTGCCAGCAGCAAAGGGCGCTCACAAGAGACCCAGTACTTC. Encoded protein: CASSKGRSQETQYF.

V and J are TRBV12-3 or TRBV12-4 and TRBJ2-1; D unresolved. The V end lost 9 bases, the J end lost 1 base, and 10 bases lay between the germline ends. CDR3 size: 13 residues. The CDR3 sequence: CASNKGSYNEQFF. The CDR3, as DNA: TGTGCCAGTAATAAAGGTTCCTACAATGAGCAGTTCTTC.

This clonotype was seen a handful of times. This chain links TRBV28 with TRBJ2-1; D not resolved. V was shortened by 6 bases and J by 3 bases, with 15 bases between the two germline ends. This CDR3 comprises 15 residues. CDR1 is MDHEN and CDR2 is SYDVKM in the germline V gene. The CDR3 spells CASRSAVGDYNEQFF. The CDR3 nucleotides read TGTGCCAGCAGATCCGCAGTTGGTGACTACAATGAGCAGTTCTTC.

This chain joins TRBV12-3 or TRBV12-4 and TRBJ1-4; no reliable D call. Trimming shortened V by 5 bases and J by 5 bases, and 9 bases separated the two germline ends. The CDR3 extends over 13 amino acids. The CDR3 nucleotides read TGTGCCAGCAGTCCCGCCCCCAATGAAAAACTGTTTTTT. Translating it yields CASSPAPNEKLFF.

V is TRBV9 and J is TRBJ1-2, with a tentative D call TRBD1 (6 bases). V lost 0 bases and J 2 bases, leaving 17 bases between the germline ends. The CDR3 extends over 17 amino acids. Germline CDR1 SGDLS, CDR2 YYNGEE. The CDR3: CASSVGVRGPGNYGYTF. CDR3 coding DNA: TGTGCCAGCAGCGTAGGGGTCAGGGGCCCGGGCAACTATGGCTACACCTTC.

Of note for this clonotype: Because the CDR3 is missing its conserved closing phenylalanine or tryptophan, this is likely a read error. This chain connects TRBV28 to TRBJ2-4; D may be TRBD2 (6 bases). The J call is uncertain, as TRBJ2-7 better fits the DNA end. In germline, CDR1 is MDHEN, CDR2 SYDVKM. CDR3 size: 16 residues. This CDR3 reads CASRGVGRLKTYEQYL. The CDR3 DNA follows: TGTGCCAGCAGAGGGGTTGGGAGGTTAAAGACCTACGAGCAGTACCTC.

The J gene is TRBJ2-6, the V gene TRBV4-3; no firm D call. The germline V gene has CDR1 LGHNA and CDR2 YSLEER. V lost 5 bases, J lost 0 bases, and 11 bases lay in between. This CDR3 has 16 amino acids. The CDR3 coding sequence is TGCGCCAGCAGCTTCGCCGGTAACTCTGGGGCCAACGTCCTGACTTTC. Protein: CASSFAGNSGANVLTF.

The rearrangement uses TRBV27 and TRBJ2-1, with 10 bases lining up with TRBD1. J was trimmed by 6 bases and V by 3 bases; bases with no gene match: 2. The germline gives CDR1 MNHEY, CDR2 SMNVEV (reference sequence). This CDR3 comprises 14 residues. CDR3 sequence (DNA): TGTGCCAGCAGTTTTCGGGACAGGGGCAATGAGCAGTTCTTC. It encodes CASSFRDRGNEQFF.

V and J are TRBV29-1 and TRBJ2-7; 9 bases agree with TRBD1. Unmatched junction bases numbered 4, after V lost 6 bases and J lost 4 bases. The CDR3 loop spans 12 amino acids. Germline V CDR1 and CDR2: SQVTM, ANQGSEA. CDR3 protein: CSVLGTGYEQYF. The CDR3 DNA follows: TGCAGCGTACTAGGGACAGGGTACGAGCAGTACTTC.

The chain combines TRBV5-6 with TRBJ2-5; D remains ambiguous. This CDR3 contains 13 residues. V was trimmed by 1 base and J by 3 bases, leaving 7 bases between them. Germline V gives CDR1 SGHDT, CDR2 YYEEEE. The CDR3 nucleotides are TGTGCCAGCAGCTTGTTTGGTGAAGAGACCCAGTACTTC. Translated, it gives CASSLFGEETQYF.

CDR3 DNA sequence: TGCGCCAGCACCACCCGGGTTAATGAAAAACTGTTTTTT. Translation: CASTTRVNEKLFF. The chain couples TRBV4-1 to TRBJ1-4; no definite D call. Germline values: CDR1 MGHRA, CDR2 YSYEKL. V was pared by 7 bases and J by 4 bases, with 10 bases between. CDR3 length: 13 amino acids.

The chain uses TRBV3-1 and TRBJ1-4; 9 bases agree with TRBD1. Germline V gene sequence: CDR1 LGHDT, CDR2 YNNKEL (reference sequence). J gave up 6 bases and V 1 base, and 3 bases lay outside the gene matches. The CDR3 consists of 15 residues. The CDR3 DNA reads as TGTGCCAGCAGCCAAGTTGGACAGGGGTATGAAAAACTGTTTTTT. Its protein product is CASSQVGQGYEKLFF.

This clonotype was observed a few times. J is TRBJ2-2 and V is TRBV5-4; 9 bases fit TRBD2. The CDR3 sequence is 17 residues long. Looked up from germline, CDR1 is SGHNT and CDR2 is YYREEE (reference sequence). Trimming took 4 bases from V and 5 from J; bases not matched to a gene: 12. Written as DNA, the CDR3 is TGTGCCAGCAGCCTCAACGGGCTAGCGGGGATAACCGGGGAGCTGTTTTTT. It codes for CASSLNGLAGITGELFF. Full variable domain (remainder filled in from reference TRBV5-4 and TRBJ2-2): ETGVTQSPTHLIKTRGQQVTLRCSSQSGHNTVSWYQQALGQGPQFIFQYYREEENGRGNFPPRFSGLQFPNYSSELNVNALELDDSALYLCASSLNGLAGITGELFFGEGSRLTVL.

The chain couples TRBV19 to TRBJ2-5, with 8 nucleotides matching TRBD1. The J call may be incorrect, as the DNA end agrees better with TRBJ2-7. The CDR3 has 14 residues. Germline V gives CDR1 LNHDA, CDR2 SQIVND (reference sequence). In DNA form, the CDR3 reads TGTGCCAGTAGTATAAACAGGGGGATATCCGAGCAGTACTTC. Its protein is CASSINRGISEQYF.

This chain's CDR3 is CASSLFGSGTGFPGANVLTF. CDR3 bases: TGTGCCAGCAGTTTATTTGGGTCCGGGACAGGGTTCCCTGGGGCCAACGTCCTGACTTTC. The chain joins TRBV27 to TRBJ2-6, with 9 bases that match TRBD1. V lost 1 base and J lost 2; bases outside the gene matches: 12. The CDR3 covers 20 residues. Germline V gene sequence: CDR1 MNHEY, CDR2 SMNVEV (reference sequence).

The sample holds a few counts of this clonotype. The gene calls are TRBV5-1 and TRBJ1-2; no clear D. CDR1 is SGHRS and CDR2 is YFSETQ in the germline V gene. The CDR3 is made up of 12 amino acids. V lost 1 base, J lost 5 bases, and 6 bases lay in between. CDR3 sequence reads: CASSLTYYGYTF. The CDR3 coding sequence is TGCGCCAGCAGCTTGACTTATTATGGCTACACCTTC.

This clonotype was detected only a few times. The CDR3 coding sequence is TGCAGTGCTAAGGACAGGGTGCCCTACAATGAGCAGTTCTTC. This encodes CSAKDRVPYNEQFF. The chain recombines TRBV20-1 with TRBJ2-1; TRBD1 agrees at 8 bases. The CDR3 length is 14 residues. In germline, CDR1 is DFQATT, CDR2 SNEGSKA (reference sequence). With V trimmed by 4 bases and J by 2 bases, 4 bases remained unmatched.

The rearrangement uses TRBV20-1 and TRBJ2-1; 7 bases are shared with TRBD2. The ends lost 3 bases at V and 2 bases at J; junction bases unmatched: 10. The germline gives CDR1 DFQATT, CDR2 SNEGSKA (reference sequence). This CDR3 is built from 16 residues. CDR3 sequence: CSASPGRAGTYNEQFF. The CDR3 DNA reads as TGCAGTGCTAGCCCCGGAAGAGCGGGAACCTACAATGAGCAGTTCTTC.

This clonotype was found a few times. The rearrangement joins TRBV2 to TRBJ2-1; 7 nucleotides match TRBD2. The CDR3 has 13 residues. With V trimmed by 6 bases and J by 2 bases, 1 base remained unmatched. CDR1 SNHLY and CDR2 FYNNEI come from the germline V gene. DNA for the CDR3: TGTGCCAGCAGCGCGGGAGCCTACAATGAGCAGTTCTTC. Translation gives CASSAGAYNEQFF.

The chain recombines TRBV4-2 with TRBJ2-2, with D possibly being TRBD2 (6 bases). The CDR3 totals 16 residues. Germline V gives CDR1 LGHNA, CDR2 YNFKEQ. Trimming removed 2 bases from V and 5 bases from J, with 15 bases in between. CDR3 DNA: TGTGCCAGCAGCCAAAACGCAGAGCGGGCTACCGGGGAGCTGTTTTTT. It yields the protein CASSQNAERATGELFF.